These T cell receptor beta chains were read from a single sample in a study of long-term antiretroviral therapy in people with HIV. Profiling relied on immunoSEQ multiplex PCR, and the TCRdb table lists in-frame clones only, not all of them. Of 5,500 to 7,000 clones in the sample, around four fifths were seen once. The sequencing used unsorted PBMCs, collected 0.5 years before starting antiretroviral therapy. The source is a middle-aged man with HIV. The CDR3 runs from the conserved cysteine through the conserved F or W. A D gene is named only where the DNA matches it firmly. A row's size may be missing; if present it is once, few, many or a size class.

V gene	D gene	clone size	J gene	CDR3 protein	CDR3 DNA
TRBV7-2	.	.	TRBJ1-2	CASSLGGGRTRGGYTF	TGTGCCAGCAGCTTAGGGGGGGGGAGAACAAGAGGTGGCTACACCTTC
TRBV7-9	TRBD1	.	TRBJ1-4	CASSRKTGTQDNEKLFF	TGTGCCAGCAGCCGAAAGACAGGGACTCAAGATAATGAAAAACTGTTTTTT
TRBV7-2	TRBD1	.	TRBJ1-1	CASSLSGGTEAFF	TGTGCCAGCAGCTTATCAGGGGGCACTGAAGCTTTCTTT
TRBV4-3	TRBD1	.	TRBJ2-1	CASSQEPGGVRDNEQFF	TGCGCCAGCAGCCAAGAACCAGGGGGAGTGCGTGACAATGAGCAGTTCTTC
TRBV10-3	TRBD1	few	TRBJ1-5	CAISQGQSNQPQHF	TGTGCCATCAGCCAGGGACAGAGCAATCAGCCCCAGCATTTT
TRBV7-6	.	.	TRBJ1-1	CASSVRYNTEAFF	TGTGCCAGCAGCGTCCGATATAACACTGAAGCTTTCTTT
TRBV5-1	.	.	TRBJ2-1	CASSLVSGAYNEQFF	TGCGCCAGCAGCTTGGTCAGCGGAGCCTACAATGAGCAGTTCTTC
TRBV7-9	TRBD2	.	TRBJ2-1	CASSPTSGGEKNEQFF	TGTGCCAGCAGCCCTACTAGCGGGGGAGAAAAAAATGAGCAGTTCTTC
TRBV28	.	.	TRBJ2-7	CASSLIPSGSYEQYF	TGTGCCAGCAGCCTCATCCCCAGTGGGAGCTACGAGCAGTACTTC
TRBV18	.	.	TRBJ1-5	CASSPQVGASNQPQHF	TGTGCCAGCTCACCCCAGGTGGGAGCTAGCAATCAGCCCCAGCATTTT
TRBV29-1	TRBD1	once	TRBJ1-2	CSVDGTGVRGYTF	TGCAGCGTTGACGGGACAGGGGTTCGTGGCTACACCTTC
TRBV6-5	TRBD1	once	TRBJ1-2	CASKSPGGRDGYTF	TGTGCCAGCAAAAGCCCAGGGGGCCGGGATGGCTACACCTTC
TRBV5-5	.	.	TRBJ2-7	CASSFNPSLLEQYF	TGTGCCAGCAGCTTCAACCCTTCTCTTCTCGAGCAGTACTTC
TRBV4-2	.	.	TRBJ2-7	CASSLISGIWQYF	TGTGCCAGCAGCCTCATTTCGGGGATTTGGCAGTACTTC
TRBV14	TRBD2	.	TRBJ2-7	CASSQLTSGGLEQYF	TGTGCCAGCAGCCAACTCACTAGCGGGGGGCTTGAGCAGTACTTC
TRBV7-9	.	few	TRBJ2-2	CASSREYRELFF	TGTGCCAGCAGCCGGGAGTACCGGGAGCTGTTTTTT
TRBV7-9	TRBD1	few	TRBJ2-7	CASSFTDRGELYEQYF	TGTGCCAGCAGCTTCACCGACAGGGGTGAGTTATACGAGCAGTACTTC
TRBV6-1	.	.	TRBJ2-7	CASSEVVRAYEQYF	TGTGCCAGCAGTGAAGTGGTCAGGGCCTACGAGCAGTACTTC
TRBV7-9	.	hyperexpanded	TRBJ2-1	CASSLQTSRVNEQFF	TGTGCCAGCAGCTTGCAAACTAGTAGGGTGAATGAGCAGTTCTTC
TRBV19	TRBD1	.	TRBJ1-6	CASRGISSYNSPLHF	TGTGCCAGCAGGGGGATAAGCTCCTATAATTCACCCCTCCACTTT
TRBV29-1	.	.	TRBJ2-3	CSAYPTTDTQYF	TGCAGCGCCTATCCGACTACAGATACGCAGTATTTT
TRBV5-5	.	.	TRBJ1-1	CASSYAGGTEAFF	TGTGCCAGCAGCTACGCCGGTGGGACTGAAGCTTTCTTT
TRBV6-5	.	.	TRBJ1-2	CASGPGYGYTF	TGTGCCAGCGGACCGGGGTATGGCTACACCTTC
TRBV4-1	TRBD1	.	TRBJ1-2	CASSQQTGDYGYTF	TGCGCCAGCAGCCAACAGACAGGGGACTATGGCTACACCTTC
TRBV11-1	TRBD1	.	TRBJ2-7	CASSLGFSGQDSYEQYF	TGTGCCAGCAGCTTAGGGTTCTCGGGACAGGACTCCTACGAGCAGTACTTC
TRBV28	TRBD1	.	TRBJ2-7	CASSDRGIYEQYF	TGTGCCAGCAGCGACAGGGGGATCTACGAGCAGTACTTC
TRBV4-3	TRBD2	.	TRBJ2-3	CASSQVTGGYTDTQYF	TGCGCCAGCAGCCAAGTTACGGGGGGGTACACAGATACGCAGTATTTT
TRBV4-3	.	few	TRBJ2-2	CASSQESRARGLTGELFF	TGCGCCAGCAGCCAAGAAAGTCGGGCGCGGGGGCTCACCGGGGAGCTGTTTTTT
TRBV28	.	.	TRBJ1-6	CASSPRQDYNSPLHF	TGTGCCAGCAGCCCGAGACAGGATTATAATTCACCCCTCCACTTT
TRBV9	.	.	TRBJ1-3	CASSSRDSGNTIYF	TGTGCCAGCAGCTCCCGGGACTCTGGAAACACCATATATTTT